Ten or more counts support the clone carrying this TCR beta chain. Its antigen remains unknown. Donors were all healthy Caucasians. The source of the sample is a study of identical twins. Study results and limitations: Fewer insertions were carried by abundant cord blood beta clonotypes, but none was seen in memory repertoires. It was out-of-frame TCR alpha sharing in monozygotic twins that models underestimated.

Carrying unique molecular identifiers, the cDNA also gained a universal primer site through template switching. TCRdb recomputed calls from the 5' RACE reads with MiXCR, one row per CDR3 protein. The table lists some 900,000 distinct CDR3 sequences, around an eighth of them singletons. The sample also formed part of further work on yellow fever vaccine responses in identical twins.

The sample taken for sequencing was PBMCs. The source of this sequence is a young woman in good health.

The CDR3 region has the DNA TGCGCCAGCAGCGCGCCTAGCACAGATACGCAGTATTTT. Protein product: CASSAPSTDTQYF. The rearrangement links TRBV5-1 to TRBJ2-3; no firm D call. The germline V and J ends were trimmed by 4 bases and 0 bases, with 6 bases remaining between them. The CDR3 has 13 amino acids. Germline V lookup: CDR1 SGHRS, CDR2 YFSETQ.